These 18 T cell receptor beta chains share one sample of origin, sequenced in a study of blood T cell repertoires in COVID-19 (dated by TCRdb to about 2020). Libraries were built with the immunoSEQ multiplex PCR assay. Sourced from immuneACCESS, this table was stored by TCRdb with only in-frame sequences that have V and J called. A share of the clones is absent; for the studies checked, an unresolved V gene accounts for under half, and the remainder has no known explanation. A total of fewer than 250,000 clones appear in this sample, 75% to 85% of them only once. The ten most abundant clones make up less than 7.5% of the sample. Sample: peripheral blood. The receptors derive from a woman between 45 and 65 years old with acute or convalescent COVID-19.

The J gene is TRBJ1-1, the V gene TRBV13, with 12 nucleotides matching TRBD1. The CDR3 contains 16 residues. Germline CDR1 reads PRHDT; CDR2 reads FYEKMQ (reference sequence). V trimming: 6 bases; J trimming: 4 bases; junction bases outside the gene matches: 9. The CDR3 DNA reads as TGTGCCAGCAGGACCGGGACAGGGGGCGCGGTCACTGAAGCTTTCTTT. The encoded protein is CASRTGTGGAVTEAFF.

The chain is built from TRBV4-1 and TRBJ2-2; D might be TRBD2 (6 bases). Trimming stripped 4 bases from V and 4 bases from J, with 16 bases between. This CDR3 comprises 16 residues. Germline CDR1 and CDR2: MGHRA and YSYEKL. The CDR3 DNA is TGCGCCAGCAGCCGTCCTTTGACTAGTGCCACCGGGGAGCTGTTTTTT. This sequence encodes CASSRPLTSATGELFF.

CDR3 in DNA: TGTGCCAGCAGCCGTAACAGGGTCCTCTATGGCTACACCTTC. Encoded protein: CASSRNRVLYGYTF. The chain combines TRBV14 with TRBJ1-2; possibly TRBD1 for D (6 bases). Between the trimmed V and J ends, which lost 4 bases and 4 bases, there was a span of 13 bases. Per germline, CDR1 SGHDN and CDR2 FVKESK. The CDR3 extends over 14 amino acids. Full variable domain (remainder filled in from reference TRBV14 and TRBJ1-2): EAGVTQFPSHSVIEKGQTVTLRCDPISGHDNLYWYRRVMGKEIKFLLHFVKESKQDESGMPNNRFLAERTGGTYSTLKVQPAELEDSGVYFCASSRNRVLYGYTFGSGTRLTVV.

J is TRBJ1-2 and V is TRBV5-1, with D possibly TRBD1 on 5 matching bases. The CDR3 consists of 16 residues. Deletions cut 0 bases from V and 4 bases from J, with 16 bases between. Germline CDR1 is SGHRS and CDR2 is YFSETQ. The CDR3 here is CASSLAGTGGGYGYTF. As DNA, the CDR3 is TGCGCCAGCAGCTTGGCCGGGACGGGGGGTGGCTATGGCTACACCTTC.

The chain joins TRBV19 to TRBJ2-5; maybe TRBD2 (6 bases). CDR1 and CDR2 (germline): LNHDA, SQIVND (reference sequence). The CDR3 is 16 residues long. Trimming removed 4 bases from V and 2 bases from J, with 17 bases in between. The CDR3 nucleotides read TGTGCCAGTAGTACCGGCCTGAGGGAGGAACAAGAGACCCAGTACTTC. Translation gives CASSTGLREEQETQYF.

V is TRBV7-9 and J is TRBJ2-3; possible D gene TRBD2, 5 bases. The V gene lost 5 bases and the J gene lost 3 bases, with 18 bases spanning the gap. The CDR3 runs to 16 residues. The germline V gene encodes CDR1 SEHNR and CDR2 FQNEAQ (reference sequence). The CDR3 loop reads CASSLNGGTLTDTQYF. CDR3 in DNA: TGTGCCAGCAGCCTAAACGGAGGAACATTAACAGATACGCAGTATTTT.

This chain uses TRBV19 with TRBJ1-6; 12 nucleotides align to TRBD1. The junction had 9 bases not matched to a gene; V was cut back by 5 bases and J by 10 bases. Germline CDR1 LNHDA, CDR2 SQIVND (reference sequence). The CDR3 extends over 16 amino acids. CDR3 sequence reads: CASSVEPGQGASPLHF. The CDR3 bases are TGTGCCAGTAGTGTCGAGCCGGGACAGGGGGCGTCACCCCTCCACTTT.

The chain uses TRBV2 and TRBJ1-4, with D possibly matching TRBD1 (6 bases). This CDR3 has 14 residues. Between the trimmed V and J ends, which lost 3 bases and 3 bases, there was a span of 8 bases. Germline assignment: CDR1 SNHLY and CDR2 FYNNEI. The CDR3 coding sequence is TGTGCCAGCAGTGAGGGACACTCTAATGAAAAACTGTTTTTT. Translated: CASSEGHSNEKLFF.

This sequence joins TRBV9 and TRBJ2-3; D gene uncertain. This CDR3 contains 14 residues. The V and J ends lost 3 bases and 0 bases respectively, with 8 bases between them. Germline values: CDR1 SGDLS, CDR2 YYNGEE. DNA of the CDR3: TGTGCCAGCAGCGACCCTACTAGCACAGATACGCAGTATTTT. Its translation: CASSDPTSTDTQYF.

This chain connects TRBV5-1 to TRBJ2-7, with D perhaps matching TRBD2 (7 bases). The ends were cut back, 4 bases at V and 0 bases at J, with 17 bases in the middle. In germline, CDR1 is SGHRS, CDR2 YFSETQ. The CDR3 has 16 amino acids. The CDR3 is CASSPPLADSSYEQYF. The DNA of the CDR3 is TGCGCCAGCAGCCCACCCCTAGCGGACAGCTCCTACGAGCAGTACTTC.

The DNA for the CDR3 is TGTGCCTGGTCCCGGCAGGCTGATGGCTACACCTTC. Amino acid sequence: CAWSRQADGYTF. This rearrangement joins TRBV30 to TRBJ1-2, with unresolved D. The germline gives CDR1 GTSNPN, CDR2 SVGIG (reference sequence). V was trimmed by 5 bases and J by 6 bases, leaving 13 bases between them. The CDR3 spans 12 residues. Full variable domain (missing parts from reference TRBV30 and TRBJ1-2): SQTIHQWPATLVQPVGSPLSLECTVEGTSNPNLYWYRQAAGRGLQLLFYSVGIGQISSEVPQNLSASRPQDRQFILSSKKLLLSDSGFYLCAWSRQADGYTFGSGTRLTVV.

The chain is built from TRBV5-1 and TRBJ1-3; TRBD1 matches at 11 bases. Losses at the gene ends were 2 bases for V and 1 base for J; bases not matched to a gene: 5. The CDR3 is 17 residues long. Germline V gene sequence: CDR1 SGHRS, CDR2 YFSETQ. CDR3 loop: CASSFGTGGLSGNTIYF. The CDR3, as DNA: TGCGCCAGCAGCTTTGGGACAGGGGGACTTTCTGGAAACACCATATATTTT.

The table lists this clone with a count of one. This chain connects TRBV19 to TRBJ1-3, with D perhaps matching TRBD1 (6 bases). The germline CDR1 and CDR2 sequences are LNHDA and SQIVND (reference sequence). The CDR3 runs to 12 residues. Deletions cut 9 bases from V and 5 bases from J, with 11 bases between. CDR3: CARQGWRNTIYF. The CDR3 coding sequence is TGTGCCAGACAGGGTTGGAGAAACACCATATATTTT.

This chain's CDR3 is CSVSEGAGEAFF. CDR3 in DNA: TGCAGCGTTTCTGAGGGGGCGGGGGAAGCTTTCTTT. V and J are TRBV29-1 and TRBJ1-1; 7 bases align to TRBD1. Germline lookup yields CDR1 SQVTM and CDR2 ANQGSEA. V lost 5 bases and J lost 8; bases outside the gene matches: 8. The CDR3 runs 12 residues.

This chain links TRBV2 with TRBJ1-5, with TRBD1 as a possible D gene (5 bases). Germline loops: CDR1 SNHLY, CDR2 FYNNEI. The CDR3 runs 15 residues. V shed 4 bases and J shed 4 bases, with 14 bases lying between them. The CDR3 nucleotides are TGTGCCAGCAGTGCAGATCAACAGGTAAATCAGCCCCAGCATTTT. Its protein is CASSADQQVNQPQHF.

CDR3 coding DNA: TGTGCCAGTAGTATAGGGGAGGGAATCGGGGAGCTGTTTTTT. As protein: CASSIGEGIGELFF. V gene TRBV19 combines with J gene TRBJ2-2; TRBD2 matches at 7 bases. V dropped 1 base and J dropped 7; count of bases not matched to a gene: 3. The length of the CDR3 is 14 residues. Germline V gives CDR1 LNHDA, CDR2 SQIVND (reference sequence).

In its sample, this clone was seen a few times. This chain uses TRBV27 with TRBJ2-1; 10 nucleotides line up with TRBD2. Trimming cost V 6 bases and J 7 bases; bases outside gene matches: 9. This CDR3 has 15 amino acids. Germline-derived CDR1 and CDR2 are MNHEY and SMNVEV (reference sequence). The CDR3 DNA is TGTGCCAGCAGACCTACTAGCGGGATAGGGAATGAGCAGTTCTTC. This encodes CASRPTSGIGNEQFF.

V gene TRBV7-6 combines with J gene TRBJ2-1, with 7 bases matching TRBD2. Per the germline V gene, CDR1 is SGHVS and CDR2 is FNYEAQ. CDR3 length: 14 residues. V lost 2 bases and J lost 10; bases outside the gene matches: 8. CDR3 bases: TGTGCCAGCAGCTTAATCGGCGGGAGCCCCGAGCAGTTCTTC. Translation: CASSLIGGSPEQFF.